This TCR beta chain is from a study of tumor and adjacent non-tumor tissue in lung cancer. Study-wide findings and caveats: Tumor TCR diversity, when higher, was linked to shorter survival.

The library came from three nested PCR rounds adapted from ARM-PCR protocols. TCRdb processed the multiplex PCR reads anew with MiXCR; each CDR3 protein has one entry. This sample has around 74,000 distinct CDR3 sequences, with about two thirds found just once. Trimming took off 5 bases at V and 3 bases at J, with 14 bases between the two ends. This CDR3 spans 14 amino acids. Germline assignment: CDR1 MNHEY and CDR2 SVGEGT. The template was RNA from unsorted bulk tissue. More than 3 cm separated this lung sample from the edge of the tumor. This clonotype was seen ten or more times. Its specificity is not known.

This rearrangement joins TRBV6-2 or TRBV6-3 to TRBJ2-7; no clear D gene. Sequencing input: distant non-tumor lung tissue. The clonotype originates from a woman between 50 and 59 years old with non-small cell lung cancer. The CDR3 DNA sequence: TGTGCCAGCAGTCCCCATATTGGCTTCTACGAGCAGTACTTC. Its translation: CASSPHIGFYEQYF.